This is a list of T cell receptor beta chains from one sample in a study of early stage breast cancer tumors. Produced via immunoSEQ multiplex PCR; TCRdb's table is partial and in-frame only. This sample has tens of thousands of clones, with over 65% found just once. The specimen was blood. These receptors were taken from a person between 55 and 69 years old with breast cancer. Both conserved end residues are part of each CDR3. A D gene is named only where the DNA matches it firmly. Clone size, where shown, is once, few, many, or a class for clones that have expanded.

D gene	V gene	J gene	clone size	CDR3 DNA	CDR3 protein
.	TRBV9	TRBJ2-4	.	TGTGCCAGCAGCTCCTGGGATACCAAAAACATTCAGTACTTC	CASSSWDTKNIQYF
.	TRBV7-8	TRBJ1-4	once	TGTGCCAGCAGCTTAGCAGGGGTTAATGAAAAACTGTTTTTT	CASSLAGVNEKLFF
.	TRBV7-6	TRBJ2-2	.	TGTGCCAGCAGCTTCGAGGGCCGGAACACCGGGGAGCTGTTTTTT	CASSFEGRNTGELFF
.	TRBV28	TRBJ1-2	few	TGTGCCAGCCACACACCGGGACGGACTTTCTTCTATGGCTACACCTTC	CASHTPGRTFFYGYTF
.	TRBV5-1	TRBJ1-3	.	TGCGCCAGCAGCCCCTGGGGAAGTGGAAACACCATATATTTT	CASSPWGSGNTIYF
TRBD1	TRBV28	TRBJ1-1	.	TGTGCCAGCAGTTCGCCGGGACAGGGGCCGAACACTGAAGCTTTCTTT	CASSSPGQGPNTEAFF
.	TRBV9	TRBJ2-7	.	TGTGCCAGCGGGGGACAATACGAGCAGTACTTC	CASGGQYEQYF
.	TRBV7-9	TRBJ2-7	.	TGTGCCAGCAGCCAAGATCGTAGCTCCTACGAGCAGTACTTC	CASSQDRSSYEQYF
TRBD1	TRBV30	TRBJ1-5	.	TGTGCCTCAAGATATGACAGGGGGCTGGAGCCCCAGCATTTT	CASRYDRGLEPQHF
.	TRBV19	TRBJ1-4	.	TGTGCCAGTCATATGGGGGCTCGCCCTACTAATGAAAAACTGTTTTTT	CASHMGARPTNEKLFF
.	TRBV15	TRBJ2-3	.	TGTGCCACCAGCAGGCGCCTGGGTCTCACAGATACGCAGTATTTT	CATSRRLGLTDTQYF
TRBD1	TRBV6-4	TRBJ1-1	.	TGTGCCAGCCCCCGGGACAGGGGTGAAGCTTTCTTT	CASPRDRGEAFF
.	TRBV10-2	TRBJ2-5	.	TGCGCCAGCAGCCAAAATGGTCCAAGGGAGACCCAGTACTTC	CASSQNGPRETQYF
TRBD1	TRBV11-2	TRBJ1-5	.	TGTGCCAGCAGCCATACAGGGGATCAGCCCCAGCATTTT	CASSHTGDQPQHF
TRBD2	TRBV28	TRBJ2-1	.	TGTGCCAGCAGTAGACTAGCGTTGAATGAGCAGTTCTTC	CASSRLALNEQFF
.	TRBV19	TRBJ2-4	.	TGTGCCAGTACCTTGACGGCAGCCAAAAACATTCAGTACTTC	CASTLTAAKNIQYF
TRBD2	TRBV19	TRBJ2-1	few	TGTGCCAGTAGTCCAAATAGCGGGATGAAGGGCAATGAGCAGTTCTTC	CASSPNSGMKGNEQFF
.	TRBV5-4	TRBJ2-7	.	TGTGCCAGCAGCTTGGTTGGGCTAGAGGGGTACGAGCAGTACTTC	CASSLVGLEGYEQYF
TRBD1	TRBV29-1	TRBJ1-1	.	TGCAGCGTTGTGGGGACAGTTGGAGCTTTCTTT	CSVVGTVGAFF
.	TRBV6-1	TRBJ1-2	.	TGTGCCATCGAAGGGGTTTACTATGGCTACACCTTC	CAIEGVYYGYTF
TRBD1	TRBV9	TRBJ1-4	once	TGTGCCAGCAGCGCGGGACAGGAGGCTCTGGTGGAAAAACTGTTTTTT	CASSAGQEALVEKLFF
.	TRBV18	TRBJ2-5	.	TGTGCCAGCTCACCTGGAGGGGCCCAAGAGACCCAGTACTTC	CASSPGGAQETQYF
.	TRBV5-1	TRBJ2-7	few	TGCGCCAGCACTATTGGGGGGGCCATCTACGAGCAGTACTTC	CASTIGGAIYEQYF
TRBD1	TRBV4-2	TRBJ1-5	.	TGTGCCAGCAGCCAATCGACAGGGTATAGCAATCAGCCCCAGCATTTT	CASSQSTGYSNQPQHF
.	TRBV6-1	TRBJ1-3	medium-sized	TGTGCCAGCAGTGAAATCCATTACTCTGGAAACACCATATATTTT	CASSEIHYSGNTIYF
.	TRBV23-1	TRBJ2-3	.	TGCGCCCTCCTGGTGGGGTCCAAGGAGGCAGATACGCAGTATTTT	CALLVGSKEADTQYF
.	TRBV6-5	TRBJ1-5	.	TGTGCCAGCAGTCCCCGGGGGGTGTCCAATCAGCCCCAGCATTTT	CASSPRGVSNQPQHF
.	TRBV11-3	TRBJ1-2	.	TGTGCCAGCAGCCGAGGCCTGAACTATGGCTACACCTTC	CASSRGLNYGYTF
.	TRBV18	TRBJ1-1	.	TGTGCCAGCTCACCACAGTTCATGAACACTGAAGCTTTCTTT	CASSPQFMNTEAFF
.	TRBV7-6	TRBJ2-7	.	TGTGCCAGCAGCCCCGGGGGGGACAGGCTCCTCTACGAGCAGTACTTC	CASSPGGDRLLYEQYF
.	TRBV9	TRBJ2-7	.	TGTGCCAGCAGCGTAAAACTGGATGGAATCTACGAGCAGTACTTC	CASSVKLDGIYEQYF
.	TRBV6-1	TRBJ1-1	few	TGTGCCAGCAGACCTATGAACACTGAAGCTTTCTTT	CASRPMNTEAFF
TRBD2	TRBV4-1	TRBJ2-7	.	TGCGCCAGCAGCCACGGACCCCCGGGGGGAAAGGCCTACGAGCAGTACTTC	CASSHGPPGGKAYEQYF
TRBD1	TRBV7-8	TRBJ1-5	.	TGTGCCAGCAGACCATACGCCACGGGGACAGTATCCCCGAATCAGCCCCAGCATTTT	CASRPYATGTVSPNQPQHF
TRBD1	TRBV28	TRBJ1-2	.	TGTGCCAGCCTCAGACAGGGGAACTATGGCTACACCTTC	CASLRQGNYGYTF
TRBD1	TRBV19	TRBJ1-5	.	TGTGCCAGTAGTATAGGGGACAGGGGACACCAGCCCCAGCATTTT	CASSIGDRGHQPQHF
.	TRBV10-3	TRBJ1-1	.	TGTGCCATCAGTGAAAAGGGCCAAACGGCTGAAGCTTTCTTT	CAISEKGQTAEAFF
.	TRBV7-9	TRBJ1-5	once	TGTGCCAGCACAAACGGGTTCAATCAGCCCCAGCATTTT	CASTNGFNQPQHF
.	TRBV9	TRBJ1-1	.	TGTGCCAGCAGCGTAGAAGGCGCCGAAGCTTTCTTT	CASSVEGAEAFF
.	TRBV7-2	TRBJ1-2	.	TGTGCCAGCAGCCAAGAAGGGAGCCTGCGTCGGGGCTACACCTTC	CASSQEGSLRRGYTF
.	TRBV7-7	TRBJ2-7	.	TGTGCTAGCAGCTTAGGGCAGGGTAACTCCTACGAGCAGTACTTC	CASSLGQGNSYEQYF
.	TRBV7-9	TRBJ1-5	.	TGTGCCAGCAGCTTAGTCCAGGCTAGCAATCAGCCCCAGCATTTT	CASSLVQASNQPQHF
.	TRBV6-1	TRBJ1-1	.	TGTGCCAGCGGGAAGAGGGGCAACACTGAAGCTTTCTTT	CASGKRGNTEAFF
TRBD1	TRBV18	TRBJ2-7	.	TGTGCCAGCTCACCATTGGGACAGGGGTCCTACGAGCAGTACTTC	CASSPLGQGSYEQYF
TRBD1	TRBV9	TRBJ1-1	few	TGTGCCAGCAGCGTAGCTCCGGACGTCGGGACAGGGGGCGTAAGGGACACTGAAGCTTTCTTT	CASSVAPDVGTGGVRDTEAFF
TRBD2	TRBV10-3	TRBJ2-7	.	TGTGCCATCAGGGTAGCGGGAGCATCCTACGAGCAGTACTTC	CAIRVAGASYEQYF
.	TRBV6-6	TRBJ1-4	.	TGTGCCAGCAGCCAAGGGACCCAAACTACGGGTGAAAAACTGTTTTTT	CASSQGTQTTGEKLFF
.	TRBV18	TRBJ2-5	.	TGTGCCAGCTCACCCCTACAAGAGACCCAGTACTTC	CASSPLQETQYF
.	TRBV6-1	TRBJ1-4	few	TGTGCCAGCAGTCCTCGTGGGTCCGAGAGGGAAAAACTGTTTTTT	CASSPRGSEREKLFF
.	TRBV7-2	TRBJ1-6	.	TGTGCCAGCAGCTTAATTGGACAGAAGGTAGCTAAGAAGAATTCACCCCTCCACTTT	CASSLIGQKVAKKNSPLHF
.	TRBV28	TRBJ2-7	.	TGTGCCAGCAGTCCCGGGACGGTCTCCTACGAGCAGTACTTC	CASSPGTVSYEQYF
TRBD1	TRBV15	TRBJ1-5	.	TGTGCCACTAGGACAGGGGCGAGCCCTAGCAATCAGCCCCAGCATTTT	CATRTGASPSNQPQHF
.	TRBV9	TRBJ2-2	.	TGTGCCAGCAGCGGGGAAGTAGCAGCTACCGGGGAGCTGTTTTTT	CASSGEVAATGELFF